This T cell receptor beta chain was obtained from a study of T cell responses to AZD1222 COVID-19 vaccine. Notes on this clone: Its specificity is not known.

Measured with immunoSEQ multiplex PCR; TCRdb has only the in-frame clones, and not every one. Of fewer than 200,000 clones detected, around 89% appear once; the ten largest clones hold roughly 6%. Study findings and constraints: Donors skewed white British and female; clonal diversity was possibly underestimated. The span of vaccine-associated CD4 TCRs extended across spike, with dominance at 160-218 and 743-854. Every sample of the repertoires postdated the peak T cell response.

The material was peripheral blood, obtained on day 0 of AZD1222 vaccination. The clonotype comes from an adult in good health.

In nucleotides, the CDR3 is TGCAGTCAAGGGGGGGACACTGAAGCTTTCTTT. This translates into CSQGGDTEAFF. The rearrangement uses TRBV20-1 and TRBJ1-1; D is possibly TRBD1 (6 bases). From germline, CDR1 is DFQATT and CDR2 SNEGSKA (reference sequence). The V end was cut by 8 bases, the J end by 3 bases, with 10 bases between. The CDR3 totals 11 residues.